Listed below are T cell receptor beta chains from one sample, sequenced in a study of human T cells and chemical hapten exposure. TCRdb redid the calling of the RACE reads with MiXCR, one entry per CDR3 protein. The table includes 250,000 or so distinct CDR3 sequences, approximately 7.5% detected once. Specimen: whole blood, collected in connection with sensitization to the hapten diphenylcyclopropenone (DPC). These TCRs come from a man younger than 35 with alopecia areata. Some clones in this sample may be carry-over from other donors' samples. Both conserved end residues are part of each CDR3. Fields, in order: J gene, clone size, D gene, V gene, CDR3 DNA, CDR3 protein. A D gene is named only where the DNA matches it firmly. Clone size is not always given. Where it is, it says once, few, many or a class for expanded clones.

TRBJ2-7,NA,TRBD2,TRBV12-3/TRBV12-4,TGTGCCAGCAGTCCCCGACTAGCGGGGAGCTCCTACGAGCAGTACTTC,CASSPRLAGSSYEQYF
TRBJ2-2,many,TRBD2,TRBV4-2,TGTGCCAGCAGCCAAGATAGCCCAGGGAGGGGCGGGGAGCTGTTTTTT,CASSQDSPGRGGELFF
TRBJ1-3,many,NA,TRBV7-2,TGTGCCAGCAGCCCTGCAGGGGCCGCCTCTGGAAACACCATATATTTT,CASSPAGAASGNTIYF
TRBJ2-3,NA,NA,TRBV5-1,TGCGCCAGCAGCTTGGGCTATGGCGCAGATACGCAGTATTTT,CASSLGYGADTQYF
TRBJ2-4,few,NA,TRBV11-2,TGTGCCAGCAGCTTCGGCGGGCGCGTAAACATTCAGTACTTC,CASSFGGRVNIQYF
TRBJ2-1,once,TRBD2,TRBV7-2,TGTGCCAGCAGCTTAGCAATGGGACTAGCACACAATGAGCAGTTCTTC,CASSLAMGLAHNEQFF
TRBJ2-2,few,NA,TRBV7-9,TGTGCCAGCACCCCCACCTCCGGGGGCCTTAACACCGGGGAGCTGTTTTTT,CASTPTSGGLNTGELFF
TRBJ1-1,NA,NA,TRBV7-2,TGTGCCAGCTGCTTTATGACAATGAACACTGAAGCTTTCTTT,CASCFMTMNTEAFF
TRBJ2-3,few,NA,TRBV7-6,TGTGCCAGCACGGCGGGGGCTAAGCGCACAGATACGCAGTATTTT,CASTAGAKRTDTQYF
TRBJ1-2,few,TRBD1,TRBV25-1,TGTGCCAGCAGTGAATCAGGGGGCGGGTATGGCTACACCTTC,CASSESGGGYGYTF
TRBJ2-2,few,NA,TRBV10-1,TGCGCCAGCAGTGTGGGTAGGGTAACCAACACCGGGGAGCTGTTTTTT,CASSVGRVTNTGELFF